This entry concerns a single TCR beta chain. The data were obtained in a study of blood T cell repertoires in COVID-19. Study information: Samples representing acute and convalescent COVID-19 were sourced from the United States, Italy and Spain.

Germline V gene data show CDR1 as SGHVS and CDR2 as FQNEAQ. This CDR3 region has 13 residues. V was trimmed by 1 base and J by 7 bases, leaving 10 bases between them. As processed by the authors: Amplification of reference gene primers was used by the study to estimate nucleated cell counts. Here immunoSEQ multiplex PCR was the method, and the copy in TCRdb shows in-frame clones only, minus some. D and trimming come from the DNA, and the V and J calls and clone size come from that table. The repertoire includes 200,000 to 250,000 clones, 86% of them detected once, and 2.2% sits in the top ten. Sample: peripheral blood. The TCR originated in a man aged 25 to 40 who had recovered from COVID-19. The J gene is TRBJ1-2, the V gene TRBV7-8; D is ambiguous. The CDR3 DNA follows: TGTGCCAGCAGCTTAGGGAATCGGGTTGGCTACACCTTC. Amino acid sequence: CASSLGNRVGYTF.